This passage covers 12 T cell receptor beta chains from one sample sequenced in a study of identical twins. Via MiXCR, TCRdb re-called the 5' RACE reads, giving one row per CDR3 protein. The data contain 1.5 million to 2 million distinct CDR3 sequences, roughly a third of them singletons. Sequencing was performed on cord blood. All receptors derive from a newborn girl in good health.

This clonotype was detected a few times. The rearrangement uses TRBV12-3 or TRBV12-4 and TRBJ1-6; D ambiguous. The length of the CDR3 is 14 residues. The V end was cut by 6 bases, the J end by 13 bases, with 19 bases between. The CDR3 DNA sequence: TGTGCCAGCAGCCTAGGACTGCGGAGGGAGCCCCTCCACTTT. Translated: CASSLGLRREPLHF.

The chain recombines TRBV29-1 with TRBJ2-5; 9 bases map to TRBD1. The assigned J gene may be wrong: the sequence end matches TRBJ2-7 better. The CDR3 sequence is 15 residues long. Germline V gene data show CDR1 as SQVTM and CDR2 as ANQGSEA. This chain's CDR3 is CSVEVRDRVPYEQYF. The DNA for the CDR3 is TGCAGCGTTGAAGTTCGGGACAGGGTACCCTACGAGCAGTACTTC.

For this clonotype: One end of the junction does not line up with germline, which may come from a read error. The V gene is TRBV20-1, the J gene TRBJ2-1; 8 nucleotides match TRBD2. Germline-derived CDR1 and CDR2 are DFQATT and SNEGSKA (reference sequence). The CDR3 spans 15 residues. The CDR3 loop reads CGARVIGTREKEQFF. Here the CDR3 DNA reads TGCGGTGCTAGAGTGATAGGGACTAGGGAGAAGGAGCAGTTCTTC.

This clonotype has at least ten counts. The chain combines TRBV12-3 or TRBV12-4 with TRBJ1-5; the D gene is possibly TRBD1 (5 bases). V lost 3 bases to trimming and J lost 0 bases, with 24 bases between them. This CDR3 has 20 residues. CDR3 coding DNA: TGTGCCAGCAGTTTTCGCCCCCGGTCACAGGAGGCTTATAGCAATCAGCCCCAGCATTTT. Amino acid sequence: CASSFRPRSQEAYSNQPQHF.

There are a few counts of this clonotype. This chain joins TRBV4-1 and TRBJ2-1; D possibly corresponds to TRBD2 (5 bases). CDR3 size: 14 residues. Germline CDR1 reads MGHRA; CDR2 reads YSYEKL. Trimming stripped 0 bases from V and 8 bases from J, with 11 bases between. The CDR3 sequence is CASSQDRARDEQFF. Here the CDR3 DNA reads TGCGCCAGCAGCCAAGATCGGGCGAGGGATGAGCAGTTCTTC.

The V and J genes are TRBV2 and TRBJ2-1; 8 bases line up with TRBD2. V lost 3 bases and J lost 3; bases outside the gene matches: 7. The CDR3 totals 16 residues. Germline V gives CDR1 SNHLY, CDR2 FYNNEI. Written as DNA, the CDR3 is TGTGCCAGCAGTGATGGAGTTAGCGGGATCTACAATGAGCAGTTCTTC. It yields the protein CASSDGVSGIYNEQFF. Combining the CDR3 with reference TRBV2 and TRBJ2-1 gives the whole variable domain EPEVTQTPSHQVTQMGQEVILRCVPISNHLYFYWYRQILGQKVEFLVSFYNNEISEKSEIFDDQFSVERPDGSNFTLKIRSTKLEDSAMYFCASSDGVSGIYNEQFFGPGTRLTVL.

The rearrangement links TRBV7-9 to TRBJ1-2; D gene ambiguous. CDR1 is SEHNR, CDR2 FQNEAQ, per germline (reference sequence). CDR3 size: 13 residues. Trimming cost V 6 bases and J 3 bases, with 11 bases left between them. The CDR3 DNA follows: TGTGCCAGCAGGGATTCGACTGACTATGGCTACACCTTC. Its protein product is CASRDSTDYGYTF.

This clonotype was seen only a few times. This chain links TRBV2 with TRBJ2-3; 11 positions match TRBD2. This CDR3 comprises 16 residues. Per the germline V gene, CDR1 is SNHLY and CDR2 is FYNNEI. With 5 bases clipped from V and 2 bases from J, the junction kept 6 bases outside the gene matches. In DNA, the CDR3 is TGTGCCAGCAGTCCCGGGACTAGCGGATTCACAGATACGCAGTATTTT. Protein sequence: CASSPGTSGFTDTQYF.

The J gene is TRBJ2-3, the V gene TRBV20-1; TRBD2 agrees at 15 bases. This CDR3 is 18 amino acids long. The V gene's germline CDR1 is DFQATT and CDR2 SNEGSKA (reference sequence). The V segment lost 3 bases and the J segment 0 bases; nucleotides outside the gene matches: 7. CDR3 bases: TGCAGTGCTAGCGGAGGGACTAGCGGGAGGAGGAGCACAGATACGCAGTATTTT. Amino acid sequence: CSASGGTSGRRSTDTQYF.

The rearrangement links TRBV14 to TRBJ2-1; TRBD2 matches 8 bases. After removal of 5 bases from V and 4 bases from J, the junction contained 10 bases not matched to a gene. The CDR3 loop spans 16 amino acids. Germline values: CDR1 SGHDN, CDR2 FVKESK. CDR3 residues: CASSRRSSGGYNEQFF. The CDR3 bases are TGTGCCAGCAGCAGAAGATCCAGCGGGGGATACAATGAGCAGTTCTTC.

This clonotype was seen at least ten times. The chain is built from TRBV29-1 and TRBJ2-1; D could derive from TRBD1 or TRBD2 (5 bases each). Germline CDR1 is SQVTM and CDR2 is ANQGSEA. The CDR3 has 14 amino acids. The germline V and J ends were trimmed by 3 bases and 3 bases, with 12 bases remaining between them. CDR3 nucleotide sequence: TGCAGCGTTGAGCTTCGGGACCGCTACAATGAGCAGTTCTTC. Protein product: CSVELRDRYNEQFF.

CDR3 residues: CASSLASWGYNEQFF. CDR3 DNA: TGTGCCAGCAGTTTAGCCTCGTGGGGCTACAATGAGCAGTTCTTC. The V and J genes are TRBV12-3 or TRBV12-4 and TRBJ2-1; no definite D call. V gave up 0 bases and J gave up 3 bases, with 9 bases separating them. The CDR3 is made up of 15 amino acids.